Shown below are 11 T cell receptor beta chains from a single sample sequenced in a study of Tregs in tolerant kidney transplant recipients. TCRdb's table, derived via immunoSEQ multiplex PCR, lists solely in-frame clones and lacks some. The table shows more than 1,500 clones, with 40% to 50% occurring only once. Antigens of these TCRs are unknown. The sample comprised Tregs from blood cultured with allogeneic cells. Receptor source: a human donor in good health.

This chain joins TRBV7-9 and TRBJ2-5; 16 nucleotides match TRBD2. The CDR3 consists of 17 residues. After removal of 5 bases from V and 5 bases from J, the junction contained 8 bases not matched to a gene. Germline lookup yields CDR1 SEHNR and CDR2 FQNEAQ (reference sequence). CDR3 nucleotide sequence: TGTGCCAGCAGCCAGGGGACTAGCGGGAGGGCCAGGGAGACCCAGTACTTC. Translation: CASSQGTSGRARETQYF.

This chain's CDR3 is CASSFGFQETQYF. In nucleotides, the CDR3 is TGTGCCAGCAGCTTCGGGTTTCAAGAGACCCAGTACTTC. The V gene is TRBV5-4, the J gene TRBJ2-5, with unresolved D. The CDR3 totals 13 residues. Germline values: CDR1 SGHNT, CDR2 YYREEE (reference sequence). V was trimmed by 2 bases and J by 2 bases, leaving 7 bases between them.

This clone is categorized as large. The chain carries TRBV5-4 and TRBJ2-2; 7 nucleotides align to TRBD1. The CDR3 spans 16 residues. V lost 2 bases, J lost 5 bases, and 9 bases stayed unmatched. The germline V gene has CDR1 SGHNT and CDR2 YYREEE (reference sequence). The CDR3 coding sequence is TGTGCCAGCAGCTTCAAGACCCACAGGGGAACCGGGGAGCTGTTTTTT. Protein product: CASSFKTHRGTGELFF.

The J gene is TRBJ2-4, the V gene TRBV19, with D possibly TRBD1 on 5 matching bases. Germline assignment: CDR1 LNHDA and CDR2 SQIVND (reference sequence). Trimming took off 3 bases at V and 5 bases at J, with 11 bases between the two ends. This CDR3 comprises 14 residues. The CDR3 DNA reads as TGTGCCAGTAGTATGGGATTAGGGGAAAACATTCAGTACTTC. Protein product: CASSMGLGENIQYF.

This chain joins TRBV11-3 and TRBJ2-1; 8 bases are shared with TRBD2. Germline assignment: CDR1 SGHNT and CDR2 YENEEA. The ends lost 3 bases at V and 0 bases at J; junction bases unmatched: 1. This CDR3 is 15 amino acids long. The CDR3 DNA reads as TGTGCCAGCAGCTTCGGGGGGGGCTCCTACAATGAGCAGTTCTTC. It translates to CASSFGGGSYNEQFF.

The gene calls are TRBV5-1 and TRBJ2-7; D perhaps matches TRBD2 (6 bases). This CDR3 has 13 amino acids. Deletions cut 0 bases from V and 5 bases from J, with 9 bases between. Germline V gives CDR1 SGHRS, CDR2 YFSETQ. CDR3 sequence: CASSLGLGDEQYF. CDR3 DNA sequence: TGCGCCAGCAGCTTGGGACTAGGGGACGAGCAGTACTTC.

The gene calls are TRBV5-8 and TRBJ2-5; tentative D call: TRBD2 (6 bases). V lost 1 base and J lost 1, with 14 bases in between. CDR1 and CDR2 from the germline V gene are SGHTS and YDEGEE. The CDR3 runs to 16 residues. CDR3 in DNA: TGTGCCAGCAGCTTGATAAGGGACTGGACCCAAGAGACCCAGTACTTC. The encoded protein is CASSLIRDWTQETQYF.

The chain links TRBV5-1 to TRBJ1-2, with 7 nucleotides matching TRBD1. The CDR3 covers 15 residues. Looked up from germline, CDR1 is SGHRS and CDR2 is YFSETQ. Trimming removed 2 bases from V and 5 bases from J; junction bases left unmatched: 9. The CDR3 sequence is CASSLSTGEVYGYTF. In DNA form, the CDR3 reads TGCGCCAGCAGCTTATCTACAGGGGAGGTGTATGGCTACACCTTC.

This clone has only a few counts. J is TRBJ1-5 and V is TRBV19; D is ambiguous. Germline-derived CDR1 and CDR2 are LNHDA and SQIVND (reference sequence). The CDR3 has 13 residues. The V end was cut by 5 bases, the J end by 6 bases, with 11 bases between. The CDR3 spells CASSREWGQPQHF. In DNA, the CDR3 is TGTGCCAGTAGTCGGGAATGGGGTCAGCCCCAGCATTTT.

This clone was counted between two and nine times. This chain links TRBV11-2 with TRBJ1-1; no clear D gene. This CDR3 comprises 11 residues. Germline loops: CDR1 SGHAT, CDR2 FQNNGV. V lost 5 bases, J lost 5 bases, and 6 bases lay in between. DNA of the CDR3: TGTGCCAGCAGCCTCCGGACTGAAGCTTTCTTT. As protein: CASSLRTEAFF.

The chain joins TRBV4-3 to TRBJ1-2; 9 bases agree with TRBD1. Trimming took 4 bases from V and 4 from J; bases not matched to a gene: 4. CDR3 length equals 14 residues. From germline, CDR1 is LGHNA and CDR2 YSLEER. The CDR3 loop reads CASSLGQGFYGYTF. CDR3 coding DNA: TGCGCCAGCAGCCTCGGACAGGGGTTCTATGGCTACACCTTC.